This passage covers 24 T cell receptor beta chains from one sample sequenced in a study of identical twins. MiXCR was run by TCRdb on the 5' RACE reads, yielding one entry per CDR3 protein. The sample consists of about 520,000 distinct CDR3 sequences, about 20% of them appearing once. A further study also used this sample, focusing on T cells expressing NK-cell markers.

Sequenced: CD4+ T cells sorted from blood. The origin of the receptors is a young woman in good health.

This clonotype was detected only a few times. V and J are TRBV7-3 and TRBJ2-7; 8 bases align to TRBD2. After removal of 0 bases from V and 4 bases from J, the junction contained 5 bases not matched to a gene. From germline, CDR1 is SGHTA and CDR2 FQGTGA. This CDR3 is 15 amino acids long. CDR3 coding DNA: TGTGCCAGCAGCTTAACGGGCGGGGGGAGATACGAGCAGTACTTC. This codes for CASSLTGGGRYEQYF.

In DNA form, the CDR3 reads TGTGCCAGCAGTGAATCCCCCGGGACGGCGAACACTGAAGCTTTCTTT. The encoded protein is CASSESPGTANTEAFF. The chain couples TRBV25-1 to TRBJ1-1; TRBD1 might be the D (5 bases). V lost 1 base, J lost 1 base, and 13 bases lay in between. CDR1 and CDR2 (germline): MGHDK, SYGVNS. CDR3 length: 16 amino acids.

This clonotype was detected a few times. V gene TRBV10-2 combines with J gene TRBJ2-3; 9 bases agree with TRBD2. J lost 6 bases, V lost 6 bases, and 7 bases had no gene match. The V gene's germline CDR1 is WSHSY and CDR2 SAAADI. This CDR3 spans 14 amino acids. CDR3 protein: CASRRGGPGDTQYF. CDR3 nucleotides: TGCGCCAGCAGGCGGGGGGGCCCAGGGGATACGCAGTATTTT.

This clonotype has more than one count but fewer than ten. This chain uses TRBV11-1 with TRBJ2-5; 14 positions agree with TRBD2. This CDR3 has 18 amino acids. The V segment lost 2 bases and the J segment 2 bases; nucleotides outside the gene matches: 7. CDR1 SGHAT and CDR2 FQDESV come from the germline V gene (reference sequence). CDR3: CASSLPGLAGEFQETQYF. As DNA, the CDR3 is TGTGCCAGCAGCTTACCGGGACTAGCGGGGGAATTTCAAGAGACCCAGTACTTC.

The V and J genes are TRBV7-2 and TRBJ2-6, with D perhaps TRBD1 (5 bases). Germline V gene lookup returns CDR1 SGHTA and CDR2 FQGNSA. With 3 bases removed from V and 2 bases from J, the gap between germline ends came to 11 bases. This CDR3 has 16 residues. The CDR3 is CASSFVLGPGANVLTF. CDR3 DNA: TGTGCCAGCAGCTTTGTGCTGGGGCCTGGGGCCAACGTCCTGACTTTC.

On this clonotype itself: A far bigger clonotype differs at one base, so this is likely a read error. The V gene is TRBV20-1, the J gene TRBJ1-2; 9 nucleotides line up with TRBD1. This CDR3 has 14 residues. The germline V gene encodes CDR1 DFQATT and CDR2 SNEGSKA (reference sequence). This CDR3 reads CRARGGQGDYGYTF. The CDR3 DNA follows: TGCAGAGCTAGGGGGGGACAGGGAGACTATGGCTACACCTTC.

V gene TRBV5-6 combines with J gene TRBJ2-7; D not certain. The CDR3 is 14 residues long. Germline V gives CDR1 SGHDT, CDR2 YYEEEE. The V end lost 0 bases, the J end lost 0 bases, and 7 bases lay between the germline ends. CDR3 coding DNA: TGTGCCAGCAGCTTGGGCACCCTCTCCTACGAGCAGTACTTC. Amino acids: CASSLGTLSYEQYF.

This clonotype came up a few times. This sequence joins TRBV5-5 and TRBJ2-5, with D perhaps TRBD1 (6 bases). The CDR3 extends over 15 amino acids. The V end lost 4 bases, the J end lost 4 bases, and 17 bases lay between the germline ends. Germline V gives CDR1 SGHKS, CDR2 YYEKEE (reference sequence). The CDR3 nucleotides are TGTGCCAGCAGCGACTTCCCCAGGGGTCGAGAGACCCAGTACTTC. Its protein is CASSDFPRGRETQYF.

The chain links TRBV6-1 to TRBJ2-1; D uncertain. Germline lookup yields CDR1 MNHNS and CDR2 SASEGT. The CDR3 is 14 amino acids. The V gene lost 7 bases and the J gene lost 0 bases, with 10 bases spanning the gap. CDR3 nucleotides: TGTGCCAGCACCCTGGCAAGCTCCTACAATGAGCAGTTCTTC. This encodes CASTLASSYNEQFF.

As to this clonotype: Germline is not matched at one junction end, which may reflect a read error. The chain employs TRBV11-2 and TRBJ1-1; a weak D match, TRBD1 (5 bases). Germline V lookup: CDR1 SGHAT, CDR2 FQNNGV. This CDR3 spans 16 amino acids. The CDR3 DNA follows: TGTGCCAGCAGATTAGCGGGGGGAAACTTGAACACTGAAGCTTTCTTT. Encoded protein: CASRLAGGNLNTEAFF.

V usage is TRBV9 and J usage is TRBJ1-1; perhaps TRBD1 as D (5 bases). This CDR3 spans 17 amino acids. The V and J ends lost 5 bases and 0 bases respectively, with 20 bases between them. The V gene's germline CDR1 is SGDLS and CDR2 YYNGEE. CDR3 bases: TGTGCCAGCAGGGCGGACAATCGGCATGGCATGAACACTGAAGCTTTCTTT. It codes for CASRADNRHGMNTEAFF.

This clonotype was seen a handful of times. The V gene is TRBV9, the J gene TRBJ2-7; either TRBD1 or TRBD2 may supply D (5 bases each). The CDR3 is 15 amino acids. Germline V gives CDR1 SGDLS, CDR2 YYNGEE. Deletions cut 4 bases from V and 7 bases from J, with 21 bases between. The CDR3 reads CASSLNLRGDKEQYF. For the CDR3, the DNA is TGTGCCAGCAGCCTAAACCTGCGAGGGGATAAGGAGCAGTACTTC. Drawing the rest from reference TRBV9 and TRBJ2-7, the complete variable domain is DSGVTQTPKHLITATGQRVTLRCSPRSGDLSVYWYQQSLDQGLQFLIQYYNGEERAKGNILERFSAQQFPDLHSELNLSSLELGDSALYFCASSLNLRGDKEQYFGPGTRLTVT.

This clonotype was counted between two and nine times. The chain recombines TRBV7-9 with TRBJ2-3, with D tentatively TRBD1 (5 bases). Germline assignment: CDR1 SEHNR and CDR2 FQNEAQ (reference sequence). This CDR3 region has 16 residues. V was clipped by 5 bases and J by 2 bases, with 17 bases between them. The CDR3 reads CASSGHPGQITDTQYF. CDR3 nucleotide sequence: TGTGCCAGCAGCGGCCATCCAGGACAAATCACAGATACGCAGTATTTT.

This clonotype was detected a few times. The rearrangement links TRBV19 to TRBJ2-3, with D unclear. CDR1 LNHDA and CDR2 SQIVND come from the germline V gene (reference sequence). CDR3 length: 14 amino acids. The ends were cut back, 3 bases at V and 2 bases at J, with 9 bases in the middle. The CDR3: CASSIRAITDTQYF. The CDR3 region has the DNA TGTGCCAGTAGTATCCGAGCGATCACAGATACGCAGTATTTT.

The CDR3 sequence is CASSPDAGQFYGYTF. CDR3 DNA sequence: TGTGCCAGCAGCCCAGACGCGGGACAGTTCTATGGCTACACCTTC. This chain connects TRBV7-2 to TRBJ1-2; 7 bases are a match to TRBD1. The CDR3 totals 15 residues. V shed 5 bases and J 4 bases; nucleotides not matched to a gene: 10. Germline V gene sequence: CDR1 SGHTA, CDR2 FQGNSA.

This chain joins TRBV6-1 and TRBJ2-7; 10 bases are shared with TRBD1. V was pared by 7 bases and J by 4 bases, with 7 bases of the junction left unmatched. The V gene's germline CDR1 is MNHNS and CDR2 SASEGT. The CDR3 runs 14 residues. The CDR3 loop reads CASTRDRGRYEQYF. CDR3 sequence (DNA): TGTGCCAGCACTCGGGACAGGGGTCGTTACGAGCAGTACTTC.

In this sample, this clonotype turned up a few times. This chain connects TRBV7-9 to TRBJ2-5; 8 nucleotides line up with TRBD1. The ends lost 3 bases at V and 4 bases at J; junction bases unmatched: 7. CDR3 size: 15 residues. From germline, CDR1 is SEHNR and CDR2 FQNEAQ (reference sequence). The CDR3 DNA follows: TGTGCCAGCAGCTTCGCCAGGGGGCAAAGAGAGACCCAGTACTTC. It yields the protein CASSFARGQRETQYF.

The gene calls are TRBV29-1 and TRBJ1-2, with 8 bases lining up with TRBD1. J gave up 4 bases and V 2 bases, and 6 bases lay outside the gene matches. CDR3 length: 14 residues. Germline V gene data show CDR1 as SQVTM and CDR2 as ANQGSEA. CDR3 amino acids: CSVELGQALYGYTF. DNA for the CDR3: TGCAGCGTTGAACTGGGACAGGCCCTCTATGGCTACACCTTC.

The rearrangement uses TRBV10-3 and TRBJ2-7; TRBD1 or TRBD2 may be the D gene (6 bases each). Germline V gene lookup returns CDR1 ENHRY and CDR2 SYGVKD. CDR3 length: 14 residues. The germline V and J ends were trimmed by 6 bases and 2 bases, with 14 bases remaining between them. CDR3 sequence: CAISPGDTTYEQYF. In DNA form, the CDR3 reads TGTGCCATCAGCCCGGGGGACACCACCTACGAGCAGTACTTC.

The chain carries TRBV7-9 and TRBJ2-3; no clear D. The V and J ends lost 1 base and 14 bases respectively, with 16 bases between them. CDR1 and CDR2 (germline): SEHNR, FQNEAQ (reference sequence). The length of the CDR3 is 13 residues. In DNA form, the CDR3 reads TGTGCCAGCAGCTTAGGGACGGACCCCAGGTGGTATTTT. It yields the protein CASSLGTDPRWYF.

The V call is TRBV5-1, the J call TRBJ2-3; the D gene is possibly TRBD2 (5 bases). The CDR3 runs to 15 residues. CDR1 and CDR2 from the germline V gene are SGHRS and YFSETQ. V dropped 4 bases and J dropped 4 bases, with 16 bases sitting between them. Here the CDR3 reads CASSTATSRADTQYF. The DNA of the CDR3 is TGCGCCAGCAGCACAGCTACTAGTCGCGCAGATACGCAGTATTTT.

The V call is TRBV24-1, the J call TRBJ2-5; a weak D match, TRBD2 (6 bases). CDR1 is KGHDR and CDR2 is SFDVKD in the germline V gene. V was pared by 4 bases and J by 2 bases, with 13 bases between. There are 15 residues in the CDR3. CDR3 region: CATSDPAGPQETQYF. CDR3 bases: TGTGCCACCAGTGACCCCGCGGGACCTCAAGAGACCCAGTACTTC.

This clonotype was counted between two and nine times. The chain combines TRBV6-4 with TRBJ2-1, with a weak D call TRBD1 (6 bases). Germline CDR1 is MRHNA and CDR2 is SNTAGT. V was cut by 6 bases and J by 11 bases, with 14 bases left in between. This CDR3 has 12 residues. CDR3 residues: CASRAIQGQQFF. CDR3 coding DNA: TGTGCCAGCAGGGCTATTCAGGGGCAGCAGTTCTTC.

V is TRBV6-5 and J is TRBJ2-1; D gene ambiguous. The germline V gene encodes CDR1 MNHEY and CDR2 SVGAGI. The germline V and J ends were trimmed by 2 bases and 8 bases, with 16 bases remaining between them. The length of the CDR3 is 15 residues. CDR3 in DNA: TGTGCCAGCAGTTACCGGTGGGATAATATGGATGAGCAGTTCTTC. Its translation is CASSYRWDNMDEQFF.